This T cell receptor beta chain was recovered during a study of CD8 T cells in ankylosing spondylitis. Whole-study results and caveats: With a CD8+ phenotype, disease-linked clones were relatively rare in peripheral blood. Within matched ankylosing spondylitis synovial fluid, disease-linked clones were reportedly significantly enriched. It appeared that ankylosing spondylitis blood was characterized by a TCR beta motif of roughly 8 highly homologous variants.

This clonotype appeared many times. What it binds is unknown. CDR1 is DFQATT and CDR2 is SNEGSKA in the germline V gene (reference sequence). Trimming took off 4 bases at V and 2 bases at J, with 5 bases between the two ends. This CDR3 comprises 11 residues. TCRdb re-derived calls from the 5' RACE reads in MiXCR, one entry per CDR3 protein. The top ten clones hold less than 15% of a sample with about 330,000 distinct CDR3 sequences, approximately 8% of them seen once. The origin of this receptor is a male donor with ankylosing spondylitis. J is TRBJ2-5 and V is TRBV20-1, with D hard to call. The sample taken for sequencing was blood, either unsorted or a sorted T cell fraction (not recorded which). The CDR3 here is CSATEQETQYF. The CDR3 nucleotides are TGCAGTGCTACTGAACAAGAGACCCAGTACTTC.